The 21 T cell receptor beta chains reported below all come from one sample, sequenced in a study of a mutant IDH1 vaccine in newly diagnosed glioma. The protocol was immunoSEQ multiplex PCR, while the TCRdb copy is restricted to in-frame clones and leaves out a portion. The table has 50,000 to 75,000 clones, about 73% seen once. The time point: week 35, safety follow-up. Topical imiquimod was applied with each vaccine dose, which held 300 ug of mutant IDH1 20-mer peptide. No cognate antigen is known for these TCRs. The starting material was PBMCs, obtained from a glioma patient whose treatment included an IDH1 peptide vaccine. The source of these receptors is a man in his forties or fifties with glioma.

CDR3 region: CSVVDRANEKLFF. The CDR3 nucleotides read TGCAGCGTGGTGGACAGGGCTAATGAAAAACTGTTTTTT. The chain carries TRBV29-1 and TRBJ1-4, with 8 bases lining up with TRBD1. CDR1 and CDR2 (germline): SQVTM, ANQGSEA. The CDR3 runs to 13 residues. V was clipped by 6 bases and J by 3 bases; unmatched bases: 3.

This clone has more than one count but fewer than ten. This chain uses TRBV28 with TRBJ2-2; 10 nucleotides match TRBD1. From germline, CDR1 is MDHEN and CDR2 SYDVKM. CDR3 length: 15 residues. V gave up 4 bases and J gave up 6 bases; unmatched junction bases: 5. In nucleotides, the CDR3 is TGTGCCAGCAGTTACGGGACAGGGGAACCCGGGGAGCTGTTTTTT. Protein product: CASSYGTGEPGELFF.

This rearrangement joins TRBV15 to TRBJ2-3; no clear D. This CDR3 is built from 13 residues. In germline, CDR1 is LNHNV, CDR2 YYDKDF (reference sequence). Trimming removed 1 base at V and 4 bases at J, with 6 bases between. The CDR3 protein is CATSRGNADTQYF. As DNA, the CDR3 is TGTGCCACCAGCAGAGGTAACGCAGATACGCAGTATTTT. The entire variable domain, with the rest obtained from reference TRBV15 and TRBJ2-3, is as follows: DAMVIQNPRYQVTQFGKPVTLSCSQTLNHNVMYWYQQKSSQAPKLLFHYYDKDFNNEADTPDNFQSRRPNTSFCFLDIRSPGLGDTAMYLCATSRGNADTQYFGPGTRLTVL.

The V and J genes are TRBV30 and TRBJ1-2, with TRBD1 matching 8 bases. V lost 3 bases, J lost 4 bases, and 4 bases stayed unmatched. The CDR3 runs to 13 residues. Germline V lookup: CDR1 GTSNPN, CDR2 SVGIG (reference sequence). In nucleotides, the CDR3 is TGTGCCTGGAGCTTCGGACAGGGCTATGGCTACACCTTC. Residues: CAWSFGQGYGYTF.

This clone was recorded a few times. This chain joins TRBV7-8 and TRBJ1-3, with D possibly TRBD1 on 5 matching bases. Germline V gene data show CDR1 as SGHVS and CDR2 as FQNEAQ. Trimming removed 5 bases from V and 0 bases from J, with 14 bases in between. This CDR3 contains 16 residues. CDR3 nucleotide sequence: TGTGCCAGCAGCCTCCGGGACTCAGACTCTGGAAACACCATATATTTT. Amino acids: CASSLRDSDSGNTIYF.

This clone was seen only a few times. The rearrangement joins TRBV9 to TRBJ1-2; 9 positions agree with TRBD1. CDR3 length equals 15 residues. CDR1 SGDLS and CDR2 YYNGEE come from the germline V gene. V gave up 5 bases and J gave up 3 bases; unmatched junction bases: 8. CDR3 DNA: TGTGCCAGCAGTTTTAACCGGGACAGGGACTATGGCTACACCTTC. Amino acids: CASSFNRDRDYGYTF.

Many counts were recorded for this clone. The genes are TRBV7-9 and TRBJ1-1; possibly TRBD1 for D (6 bases). CDR1 SEHNR and CDR2 FQNEAQ come from the germline V gene (reference sequence). The length of the CDR3 is 13 residues. With 8 bases removed from V and 2 bases from J, the gap between germline ends came to 12 bases. CDR3 sequence reads: CASAGATNTEAFF. The DNA of the CDR3 is TGTGCCAGCGCGGGGGCAACTAACACTGAAGCTTTCTTT.

The rearrangement uses TRBV10-3 and TRBJ1-5; D is perhaps TRBD1 (5 bases). V gave up 0 bases and J gave up 9 bases, with 12 bases separating them. Germline V CDR1 and CDR2: ENHRY, SYGVKD. This CDR3 has 14 amino acids. CDR3: CAISESWRDRPQHF. In nucleotides, the CDR3 is TGTGCCATCAGTGAGTCTTGGCGGGACCGGCCCCAGCATTTT.

The V call is TRBV27, the J call TRBJ2-7; possibly TRBD1 for D (5 bases). Germline CDR1 is MNHEY and CDR2 is SMNVEV (reference sequence). Deletions cut 6 bases from V and 4 bases from J, with 19 bases between. This CDR3 is 15 amino acids long. In DNA form, the CDR3 reads TGTGCCAGCAGCGAAAGAGGACACTCGACTTACGAGCAGTACTTC. As protein: CASSERGHSTYEQYF.

The V gene is TRBV5-1, the J gene TRBJ2-7; no reliable D call. The V end was cut by 0 bases, the J end by 0 bases, with 10 bases between. The CDR3 is 15 residues long. Germline values: CDR1 SGHRS, CDR2 YFSETQ. The CDR3 protein is CASSLGRQSSYEQYF. CDR3 bases: TGCGCCAGCAGCTTGGGGCGTCAGAGCTCCTACGAGCAGTACTTC.

The chain joins TRBV30 to TRBJ2-1; D not resolved. Per the germline V gene, CDR1 is GTSNPN and CDR2 is SVGIG (reference sequence). CDR3 length: 11 amino acids. V was clipped by 2 bases and J by 6 bases, with 5 bases between them. The CDR3 loop reads CAWSRLNEQFF. Here the CDR3 DNA reads TGTGCCTGGAGTAGGCTCAATGAGCAGTTCTTC. Full variable domain (missing parts from reference TRBV30 and TRBJ2-1): SQTIHQWPATLVQPVGSPLSLECTVEGTSNPNLYWYRQAAGRGLQLLFYSVGIGQISSEVPQNLSASRPQDRQFILSSKKLLLSDSGFYLCAWSRLNEQFFGPGTRLTVL.

The chain uses TRBV6-5 and TRBJ2-7; TRBD2 aligns across 7 bases. Germline V gives CDR1 MNHEY, CDR2 SVGAGI. V lost 2 bases, J lost 3 bases, and 7 bases stayed unmatched. The length of the CDR3 is 15 residues. The CDR3 protein is CASSYLRRGNYEQYF. The CDR3 region has the DNA TGTGCCAGCAGTTACCTACGGCGGGGGAACTACGAGCAGTACTTC.

The rearrangement links TRBV6-1 to TRBJ1-5; D unclear. This CDR3 region has 14 residues. Germline V gene sequence: CDR1 MNHNS, CDR2 SASEGT. Trimming removed 5 bases from V and 0 bases from J, with 8 bases in between. DNA of the CDR3: TGTGCCAGCAGTCCATTTGTTAGCAATCAGCCCCAGCATTTT. Translation gives CASSPFVSNQPQHF.

CDR3 in DNA: TGTGCCAGCAGCGTAGCCGGGCTAATCAATGAGCAGTTCTTC. This sequence encodes CASSVAGLINEQFF. This chain connects TRBV9 to TRBJ2-1; the D is unclear. V lost 0 bases and J 6 bases, leaving 10 bases between the germline ends. CDR1 SGDLS and CDR2 YYNGEE come from the germline V gene. This CDR3 spans 14 amino acids.

CDR3 sequence reads: CASSDSLAGGPDEQFF. The CDR3 DNA is TGTGCCAGCAGTGACTCCCTAGCGGGGGGGCCCGATGAGCAGTTCTTC. The chain has TRBV6-4 and TRBJ2-1; 12 bases align to TRBD2. This CDR3 is 16 amino acids long. CDR1 is MRHNA, CDR2 SNTAGT, per germline. Losses at the gene ends were 0 bases for V and 8 bases for J; bases not matched to a gene: 5.

There are a few counts of this clone. The V call is TRBV30, the J call TRBJ1-5; D might be TRBD1 (5 bases). Trimming removed 0 bases from V and 4 bases from J, with 16 bases in between. The CDR3 is 16 amino acids. CDR1 is GTSNPN, CDR2 SVGIG, per germline (reference sequence). The CDR3 DNA sequence: TGTGCCTGGAGTGTAGGGGCCGGGCAGGTTAATCAGCCCCAGCATTTT. This codes for CAWSVGAGQVNQPQHF.

In its sample, this clone was seen a few times. This chain links TRBV18 with TRBJ1-3; 9 bases match TRBD1. Germline assignment: CDR1 KGHSH and CDR2 LQKENI. V shed 0 bases, J shed 4 bases, and the junction held 7 bases outside the gene matches. The CDR3 length is 17 residues. The CDR3, as DNA: TGTGCCAGCTCACCACCTCGGGACAGGGCAGGAGGAAACACCATATATTTT. This translates into CASSPPRDRAGGNTIYF. The complete variable domain, with remaining parts taken from reference TRBV18 and TRBJ1-3, reads NAGVMQNPRHLVRRRGQEARLRCSPMKGHSHVYWYRQLPEEGLKFMVYLQKENIIDESGMPKERFSAEFPKEGPSILRIQQVVRGDSAAYFCASSPPRDRAGGNTIYFGEGSWLTVV.

The V and J genes are TRBV19 and TRBJ1-4, with D possibly TRBD1 on 5 matching bases. With 2 bases removed from V and 8 bases from J, the gap between germline ends came to 15 bases. From germline, CDR1 is LNHDA and CDR2 SQIVND (reference sequence). This CDR3 comprises 15 residues. In DNA form, the CDR3 reads TGTGCCAGTAGTATACCAGGGAGGAGAGAAGAAAAACTGTTTTTT. Protein product: CASSIPGRREEKLFF.

This chain's CDR3 is CASTDENTGELFF. CDR3 sequence (DNA): TGTGCCAGCACCGACGAGAACACCGGGGAGCTGTTTTTT. This chain joins TRBV6-5 and TRBJ2-2; D remains ambiguous. Trimming left V 7 bases short and J 1 base short, with 7 bases between. Germline CDR1 reads MNHEY; CDR2 reads SVGAGI. The CDR3 covers 13 residues.

This clone has more than one count but fewer than ten. This rearrangement joins TRBV2 to TRBJ2-5; no definite D call. CDR3 size: 11 residues. Germline V lookup: CDR1 SNHLY, CDR2 FYNNEI. With 6 bases removed from V and 2 bases from J, the gap between germline ends came to 4 bases. The CDR3 bases are TGTGCCAGCAGACGTCAAGAGACCCAGTACTTC. Amino acid sequence: CASRRQETQYF.

This clone has just one count. The chain couples TRBV9 to TRBJ2-1; 10 bases fit TRBD2. Germline V gene lookup returns CDR1 SGDLS and CDR2 YYNGEE. This CDR3 is built from 15 residues. V was clipped by 4 bases and J by 2 bases; unmatched bases: 3. CDR3 nucleotides: TGTGCCAGCAGCTTAAGCGGGGGGGCCTACAATGAGCAGTTCTTC. It specifies CASSLSGGAYNEQFF.